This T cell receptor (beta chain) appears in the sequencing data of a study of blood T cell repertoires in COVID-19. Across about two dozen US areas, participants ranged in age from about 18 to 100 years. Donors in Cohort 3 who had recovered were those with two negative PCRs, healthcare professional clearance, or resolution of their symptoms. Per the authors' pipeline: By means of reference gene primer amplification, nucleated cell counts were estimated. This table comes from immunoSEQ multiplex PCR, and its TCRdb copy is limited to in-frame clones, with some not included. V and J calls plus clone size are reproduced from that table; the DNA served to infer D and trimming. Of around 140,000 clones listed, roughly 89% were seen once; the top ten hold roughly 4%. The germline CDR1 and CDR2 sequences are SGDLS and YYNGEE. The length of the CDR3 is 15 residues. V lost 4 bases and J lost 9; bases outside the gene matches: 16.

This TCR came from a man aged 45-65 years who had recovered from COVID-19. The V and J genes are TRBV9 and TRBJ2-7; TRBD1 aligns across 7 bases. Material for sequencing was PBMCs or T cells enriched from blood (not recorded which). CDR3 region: CASSKEGRAGGAQYF. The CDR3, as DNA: TGTGCCAGCAGCAAAGAGGGTAGGGCAGGGGGTGCGCAGTACTTC.